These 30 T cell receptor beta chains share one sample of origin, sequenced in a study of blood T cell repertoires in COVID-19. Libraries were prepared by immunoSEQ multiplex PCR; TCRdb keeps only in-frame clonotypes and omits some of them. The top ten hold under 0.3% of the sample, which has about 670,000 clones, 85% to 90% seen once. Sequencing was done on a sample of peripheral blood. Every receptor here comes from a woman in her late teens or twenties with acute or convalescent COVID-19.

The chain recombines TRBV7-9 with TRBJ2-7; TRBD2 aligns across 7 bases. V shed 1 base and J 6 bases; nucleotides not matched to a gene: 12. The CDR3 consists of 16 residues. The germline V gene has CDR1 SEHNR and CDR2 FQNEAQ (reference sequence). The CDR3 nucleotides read TGTGCCAGCAGCTTAGTGGGGGGAGGGAAGCTATCCGAGCAGTACTTC. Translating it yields CASSLVGGGKLSEQYF.

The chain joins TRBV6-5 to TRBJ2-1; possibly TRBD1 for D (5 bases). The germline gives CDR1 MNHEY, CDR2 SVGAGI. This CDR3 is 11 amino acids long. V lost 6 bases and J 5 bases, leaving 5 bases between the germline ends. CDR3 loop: CASRDNNEQFF. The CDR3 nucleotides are TGTGCCAGCAGGGACAACAATGAGCAGTTCTTC.

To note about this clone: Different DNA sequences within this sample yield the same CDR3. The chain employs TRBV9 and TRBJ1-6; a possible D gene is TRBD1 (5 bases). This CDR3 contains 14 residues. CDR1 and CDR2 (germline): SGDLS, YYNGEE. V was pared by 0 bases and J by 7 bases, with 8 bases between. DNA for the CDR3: TGTGCCAGCAGCGTAGGTGGGGGGAATTCACCCCTCCACTTT. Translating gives CASSVGGGNSPLHF.

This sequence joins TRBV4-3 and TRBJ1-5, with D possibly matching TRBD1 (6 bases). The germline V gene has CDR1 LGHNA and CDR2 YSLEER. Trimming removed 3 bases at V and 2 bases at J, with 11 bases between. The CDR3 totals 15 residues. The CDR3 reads CASSQRQAGNQPQHF. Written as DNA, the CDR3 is TGCGCCAGCAGCCAGAGACAGGCAGGCAATCAGCCCCAGCATTTT.

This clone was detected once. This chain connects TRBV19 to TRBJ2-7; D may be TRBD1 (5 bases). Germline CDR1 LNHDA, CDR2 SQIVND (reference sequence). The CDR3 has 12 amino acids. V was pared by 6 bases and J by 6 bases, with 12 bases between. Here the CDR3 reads CASRSRDAEQYF. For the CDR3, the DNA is TGTGCCAGTAGATCCAGGGATGCCGAGCAGTACTTC.

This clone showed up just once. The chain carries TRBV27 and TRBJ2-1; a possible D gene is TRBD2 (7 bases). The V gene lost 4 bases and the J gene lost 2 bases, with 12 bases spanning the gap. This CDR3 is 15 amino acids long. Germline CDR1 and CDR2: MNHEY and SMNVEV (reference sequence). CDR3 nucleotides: TGTGCCAGCAGTTGGAACGGGGGGCCCTACAATGAGCAGTTCTTC. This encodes CASSWNGGPYNEQFF.

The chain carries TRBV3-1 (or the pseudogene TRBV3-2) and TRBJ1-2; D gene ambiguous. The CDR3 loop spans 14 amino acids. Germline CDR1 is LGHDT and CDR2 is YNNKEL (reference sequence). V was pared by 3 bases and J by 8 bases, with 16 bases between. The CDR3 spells CASSQRGRVGGYTF. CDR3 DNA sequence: TGTGCCAGCAGCCAGAGAGGGAGAGTCGGAGGCTACACCTTC.

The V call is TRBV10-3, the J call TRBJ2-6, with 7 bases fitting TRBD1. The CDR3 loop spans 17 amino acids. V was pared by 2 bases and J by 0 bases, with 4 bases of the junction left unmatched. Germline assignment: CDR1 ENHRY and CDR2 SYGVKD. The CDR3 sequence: CAISERGGSSGANVLTF. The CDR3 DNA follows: TGTGCCATCAGTGAGAGAGGGGGCAGCTCTGGGGCCAACGTCCTGACTTTC.

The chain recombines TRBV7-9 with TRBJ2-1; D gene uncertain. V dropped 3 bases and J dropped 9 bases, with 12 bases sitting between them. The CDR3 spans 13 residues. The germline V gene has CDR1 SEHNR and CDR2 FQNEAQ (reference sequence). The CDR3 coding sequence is TGTGCCAGCAGCTTTGGCCGGGTCGGTGAGCAGTTCTTC. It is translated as CASSFGRVGEQFF.

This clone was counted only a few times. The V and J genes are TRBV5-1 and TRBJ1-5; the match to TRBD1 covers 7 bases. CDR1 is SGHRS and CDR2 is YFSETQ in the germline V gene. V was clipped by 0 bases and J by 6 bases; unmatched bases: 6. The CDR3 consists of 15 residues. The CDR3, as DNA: TGCGCCAGCAGCTTGGCCGGAGGGGACAGTCAGCCCCAGCATTTT. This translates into CASSLAGGDSQPQHF.

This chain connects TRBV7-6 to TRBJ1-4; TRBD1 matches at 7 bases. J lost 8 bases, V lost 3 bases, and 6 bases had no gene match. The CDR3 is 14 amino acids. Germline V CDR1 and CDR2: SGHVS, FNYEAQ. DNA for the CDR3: TGTGCCAGCAGCTTGACAGGGAGAAGGGAAAAACTGTTTTTT. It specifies CASSLTGRREKLFF.

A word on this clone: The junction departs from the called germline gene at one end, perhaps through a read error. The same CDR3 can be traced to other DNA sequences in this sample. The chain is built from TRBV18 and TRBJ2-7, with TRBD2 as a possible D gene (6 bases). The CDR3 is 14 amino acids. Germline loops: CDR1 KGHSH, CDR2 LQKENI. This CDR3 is CASSPPEGSYEQYF. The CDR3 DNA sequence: TGTGCCAGCTCCCCACCGGAGGGGTCCTACGAGCAGTACTTC.

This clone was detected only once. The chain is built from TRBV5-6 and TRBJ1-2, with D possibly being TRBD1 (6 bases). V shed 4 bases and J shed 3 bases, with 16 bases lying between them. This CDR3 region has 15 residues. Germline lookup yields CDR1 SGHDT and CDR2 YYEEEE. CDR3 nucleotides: TGTGCCAGCAGCCCGCCGGGGGGGGCGCACTATGGCTACACCTTC. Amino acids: CASSPPGGAHYGYTF. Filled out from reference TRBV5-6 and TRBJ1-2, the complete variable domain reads DAGVTQSPTHLIKTRGQQVTLRCSPKSGHDTVSWYQQALGQGPQFIFQYYEEEERQRGNFPDRFSGHQFPNYSSELNVNALLLGDSALYLCASSPPGGAHYGYTFGSGTRLTVV.

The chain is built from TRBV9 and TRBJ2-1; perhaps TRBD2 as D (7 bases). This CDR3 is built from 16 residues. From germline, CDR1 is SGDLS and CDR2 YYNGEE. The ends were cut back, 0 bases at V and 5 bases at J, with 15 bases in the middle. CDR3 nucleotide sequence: TGTGCCAGCAGCGTAGATGGCGGGGGCTCTCACAATGAGCAGTTCTTC. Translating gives CASSVDGGGSHNEQFF.

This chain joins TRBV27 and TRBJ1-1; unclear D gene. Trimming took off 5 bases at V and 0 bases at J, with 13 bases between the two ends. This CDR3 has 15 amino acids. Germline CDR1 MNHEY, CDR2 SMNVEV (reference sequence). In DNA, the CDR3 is TGTGCCAGCAGTCCCCCGTCGGGGATGAACACTGAAGCTTTCTTT. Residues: CASSPPSGMNTEAFF.

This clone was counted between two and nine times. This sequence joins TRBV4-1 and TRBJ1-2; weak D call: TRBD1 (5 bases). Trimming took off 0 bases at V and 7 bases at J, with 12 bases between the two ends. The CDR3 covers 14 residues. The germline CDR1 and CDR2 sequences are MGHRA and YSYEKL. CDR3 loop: CASSQDPQVRGYTF. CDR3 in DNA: TGCGCCAGCAGCCAAGATCCACAGGTTCGTGGCTACACCTTC.

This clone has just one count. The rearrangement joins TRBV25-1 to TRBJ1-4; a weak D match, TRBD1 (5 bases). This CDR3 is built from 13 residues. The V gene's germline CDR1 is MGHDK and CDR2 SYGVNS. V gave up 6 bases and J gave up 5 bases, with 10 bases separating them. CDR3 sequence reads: CASRQDPNEKLFF. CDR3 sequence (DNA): TGTGCCAGCAGACAGGACCCAAATGAAAAACTGTTTTTT.

The CDR3 region is CASSRGGGAFF. As DNA, the CDR3 is TGCGCCAGCAGCCGGGGCGGGGGAGCTTTCTTT. J is TRBJ1-1 and V is TRBV5-1; TRBD1 is a possible D gene (5 bases). The CDR3 is 11 residues long. Trimming shortened V by 4 bases and J by 10 bases, and 11 bases separated the two germline ends. Germline CDR1 SGHRS, CDR2 YFSETQ.

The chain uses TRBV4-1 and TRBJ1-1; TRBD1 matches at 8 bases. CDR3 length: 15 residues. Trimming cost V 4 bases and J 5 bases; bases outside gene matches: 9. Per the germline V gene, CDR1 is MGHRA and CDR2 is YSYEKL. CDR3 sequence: CASSRSRGLDTEAFF. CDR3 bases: TGCGCCAGCAGCCGCTCCAGGGGGCTGGATACTGAAGCTTTCTTT.

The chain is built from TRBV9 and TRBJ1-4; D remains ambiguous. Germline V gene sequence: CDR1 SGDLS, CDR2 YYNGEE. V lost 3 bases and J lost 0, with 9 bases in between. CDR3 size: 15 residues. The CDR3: CASSANLATNEKLFF. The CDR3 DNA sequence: TGTGCCAGCAGCGCGAACCTAGCAACTAATGAAAAACTGTTTTTT.

CDR3: CASSLEGQRQYF. CDR3 in DNA: TGTGCCAGCAGCTTAGAGGGACAGAGGCAGTACTTC. J is TRBJ2-7 and V is TRBV11-2, with 7 bases fitting TRBD1. The germline CDR1 and CDR2 sequences are SGHAT and FQNNGV. Trimming removed 0 bases from V and 9 bases from J; junction bases left unmatched: 2. The CDR3 loop spans 12 amino acids.

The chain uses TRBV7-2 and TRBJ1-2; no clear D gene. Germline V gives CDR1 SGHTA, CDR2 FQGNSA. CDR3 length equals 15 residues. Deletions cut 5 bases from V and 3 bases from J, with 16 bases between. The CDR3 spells CASSAWTDGDYGYTF. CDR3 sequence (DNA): TGTGCCAGCAGCGCCTGGACGGACGGGGACTATGGCTACACCTTC.

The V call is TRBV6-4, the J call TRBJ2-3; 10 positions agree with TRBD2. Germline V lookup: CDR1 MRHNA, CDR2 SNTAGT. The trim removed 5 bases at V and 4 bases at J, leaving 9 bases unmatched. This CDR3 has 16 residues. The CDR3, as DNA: TGTGCCAGCAGTCCCCTCTCAGCGGGGGGGGCAGATACGCAGTATTTT. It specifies CASSPLSAGGADTQYF.

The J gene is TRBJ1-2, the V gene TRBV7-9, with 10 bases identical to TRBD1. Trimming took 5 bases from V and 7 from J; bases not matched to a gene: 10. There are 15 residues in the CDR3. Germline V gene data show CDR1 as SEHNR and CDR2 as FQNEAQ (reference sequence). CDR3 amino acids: CASSLNRDRGLGYTF. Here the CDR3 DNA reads TGTGCCAGCAGCCTGAACCGGGACAGGGGTCTTGGCTACACCTTC.

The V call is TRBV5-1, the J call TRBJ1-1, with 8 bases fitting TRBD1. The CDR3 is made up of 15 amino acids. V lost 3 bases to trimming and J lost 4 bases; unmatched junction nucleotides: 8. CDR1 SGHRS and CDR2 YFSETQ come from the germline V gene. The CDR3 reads CASSSGTGGTTEAFF. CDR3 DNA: TGCGCCAGCAGCTCGGGGACAGGAGGGACCACTGAAGCTTTCTTT.

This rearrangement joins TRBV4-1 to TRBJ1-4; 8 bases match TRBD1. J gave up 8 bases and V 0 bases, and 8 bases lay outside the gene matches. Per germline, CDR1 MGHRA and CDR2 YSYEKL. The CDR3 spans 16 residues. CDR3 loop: CASSQEGRGPHEKLFF. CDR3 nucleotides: TGCGCCAGCAGCCAAGAAGGCAGGGGGCCCCACGAAAAACTGTTTTTT.

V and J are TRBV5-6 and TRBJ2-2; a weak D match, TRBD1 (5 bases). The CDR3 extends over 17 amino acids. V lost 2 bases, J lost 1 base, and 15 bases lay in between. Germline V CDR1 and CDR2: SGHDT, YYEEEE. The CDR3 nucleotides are TGTGCCAGCAGCTTACCAGACTTCACAGGGAACACCGGGGAGCTGTTTTTT. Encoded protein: CASSLPDFTGNTGELFF.

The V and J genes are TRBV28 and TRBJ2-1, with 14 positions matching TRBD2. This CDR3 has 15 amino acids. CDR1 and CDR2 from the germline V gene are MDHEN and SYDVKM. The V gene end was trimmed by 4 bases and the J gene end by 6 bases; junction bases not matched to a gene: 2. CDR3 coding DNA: TGTGCCAGCAGTTCGACTAGCGGGGGGGCCAATGAGCAGTTCTTC. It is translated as CASSSTSGGANEQFF.

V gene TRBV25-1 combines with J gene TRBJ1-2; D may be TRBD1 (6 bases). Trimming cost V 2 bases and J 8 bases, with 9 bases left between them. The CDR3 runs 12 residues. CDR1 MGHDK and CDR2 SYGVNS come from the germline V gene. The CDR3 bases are TGTGCCAGCAGTGAAACAGGGCGAGGCTACACCTTC. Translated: CASSETGRGYTF.

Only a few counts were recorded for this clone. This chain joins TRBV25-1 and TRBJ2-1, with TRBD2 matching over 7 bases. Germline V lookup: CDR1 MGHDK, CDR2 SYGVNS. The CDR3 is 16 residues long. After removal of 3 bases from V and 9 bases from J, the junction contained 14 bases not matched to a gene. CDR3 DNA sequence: TGTGCCAGCAGTGACCTCCCGCCGGGGGGATTTTTTGAGCAGTTCTTC. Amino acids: CASSDLPPGGFFEQFF.